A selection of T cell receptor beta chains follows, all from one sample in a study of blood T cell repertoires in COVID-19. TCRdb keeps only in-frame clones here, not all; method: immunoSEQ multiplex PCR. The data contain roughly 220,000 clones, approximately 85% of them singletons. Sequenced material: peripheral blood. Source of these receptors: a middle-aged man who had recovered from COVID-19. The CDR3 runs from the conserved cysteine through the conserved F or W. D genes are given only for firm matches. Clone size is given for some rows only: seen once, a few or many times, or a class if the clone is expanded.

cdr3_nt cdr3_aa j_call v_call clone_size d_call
TGTGCCAGTACCCGACAGGGAAATAATTCACCCCTCCACTTT CASTRQGNNSPLHF TRBJ1-6 TRBV19 few TRBD1
TGCGCCAGCAGCTTGAGGGGTGAGTCCTACGAGCAGTACTTC CASSLRGESYEQYF TRBJ2-7 TRBV5-1 NA NA
TGTGCCAGCAGTTCGGGTTCTGGAAACACCATATATTTT CASSSGSGNTIYF TRBJ1-3 TRBV6-5 NA NA
TGTGCCAGCAGTTCCGACTTGTATCGCTACACCTTC CASSSDLYRYTF TRBJ1-2 TRBV28 NA NA
TGCGCCAGCAGCCCAACATTGTCCGGGTACAGGGGGCCAGGAAACACCATATATTTT CASSPTLSGYRGPGNTIYF TRBJ1-3 TRBV5-1 few TRBD1
TGTGCCAGCAGCCACCCTAGCGGACCGAACACCGGGGAGCTGTTTTTT CASSHPSGPNTGELFF TRBJ2-2 TRBV3-1/TRBV3-2 NA TRBD2
TGTGCCAGCTTGCGCGAGAGCACAGATACGCAGTATTTT CASLRESTDTQYF TRBJ2-3 TRBV2 NA NA
TGTGGCACTCGGGGGACAGGGACCTACGAGCAGTACTTC CGTRGTGTYEQYF TRBJ2-7 TRBV6-5 NA TRBD1
TGTGCCAGCAGTACTACCTCAACAGGGGTGGGGACCCAGTACTTC CASSTTSTGVGTQYF TRBJ2-5 TRBV6-5 NA TRBD1
TGTGCCAGCAGGGGAGACAGGGGCGGTAACTATGGCTACACCTTC CASRGDRGGNYGYTF TRBJ1-2 TRBV6-5 NA TRBD1
TGTGCCTGGATCAAGGGGATTGGGACCCAGTACTTC CAWIKGIGTQYF TRBJ2-5 TRBV30 NA NA
TGCGCCAGCAGCCAACCCGCCGGGACAGGTCACTATGGCTACACCTTC CASSQPAGTGHYGYTF TRBJ1-2 TRBV4-1 NA TRBD1
TGTGCCAGCAGGTCCGGGACTAGCTTCTACGAGCAGTACTTC CASRSGTSFYEQYF TRBJ2-7 TRBV11-2 NA TRBD2
TGTGCCAGCTCACCACTAGCGGGAGGGCCGGGAGATACGCAGTATTTT CASSPLAGGPGDTQYF TRBJ2-3 TRBV18 NA TRBD2
TGTGCCAGCAGTGAATACAACCTCCCCGGTGGGGAGCTGTTTTTT CASSEYNLPGGELFF TRBJ2-2 TRBV25-1 NA NA
TGTGCCAGCAGCTTGAGCTTCACGGGAGGGGAGGCTGAAGCTTTCTTT CASSLSFTGGEAEAFF TRBJ1-1 TRBV5-4 once NA
TGTGCCAGCAGCTTTAGTATAGCGGCAGGGCCCGTAGATACGCAGTATTTT CASSFSIAAGPVDTQYF TRBJ2-3 TRBV7-2 NA NA
TGTGCCTGGTCCGGGACTAGAAGGCTCAATGAGCAGTTCTTC CAWSGTRRLNEQFF TRBJ2-1 TRBV30 NA TRBD2
TGTGCCATCAGTTTTGCAGGGGCCGGCAATGAGCAGTTCTTC CAISFAGAGNEQFF TRBJ2-1 TRBV10-3 NA NA
TGTGCCAGCAGGGGAGGGACTAGCGGGAGTTACGAGCAGTACTTC CASRGGTSGSYEQYF TRBJ2-7 TRBV28 NA TRBD2
TGCAGCGTTGAAGGCGGTTTCACAGATACGCAGTATTTT CSVEGGFTDTQYF TRBJ2-3 TRBV29-1 NA NA
TGTGCCAGTAGTATGAGGGCTAGCGGGAGCTACGAGCAGTACTTC CASSMRASGSYEQYF TRBJ2-7 TRBV19 once TRBD2
TGTGCCAGCAGCCCCCGACCAGAGGGCCTCGCGAGGGGCTACACCTTC CASSPRPEGLARGYTF TRBJ1-2 TRBV11-2 once NA
TGTGCCTGGATGAAGGGATTCGGGAACGAGCAGTACTTC CAWMKGFGNEQYF TRBJ2-7 TRBV30 NA NA
TGTGCCAGCAGTTCGGCGACAGGGGCCAATTCACCCCTCCACTTT CASSSATGANSPLHF TRBJ1-6 TRBV28 NA TRBD1
TGTGCCAGCAGCCCCAATGCGGACAGGGTCTACTATGGCTACACCTTC CASSPNADRVYYGYTF TRBJ1-2 TRBV7-9 NA TRBD1
TGCAGCGTTGTGTTCCGGGAGTCTTGGGAGCAGTACTTC CSVVFRESWEQYF TRBJ2-7 TRBV29-1 NA NA
TGTGCCAGCAGCCGTTCAGGGGGTAGGGAAGAGACCCAGTACTTC CASSRSGGREETQYF TRBJ2-5 TRBV7-6 NA TRBD1
TGTGCCAGCAAGACGGGAGGGCGGAATGAGCAGTTCTTC CASKTGGRNEQFF TRBJ2-1 TRBV28 NA TRBD2
TGTGCCAGCAGGGACAGGGTCTATGGCTACACCTTC CASRDRVYGYTF TRBJ1-2 TRBV27 NA TRBD1
TGTGCCAGTTCACCAGTGGGAGCTAATGAAAAACTGTTTTTT CASSPVGANEKLFF TRBJ1-4 TRBV5-6 NA NA
TGTGCCAGCAGTCGACTCCCCGGGACAAACACTGAAGCTTTCTTT CASSRLPGTNTEAFF TRBJ1-1 TRBV27 NA NA
TGCAGCGTAGACGGACTAGCGGGGAATTACAATGAGCAGTTCTTC CSVDGLAGNYNEQFF TRBJ2-1 TRBV29-1 NA TRBD2